The rows below give T cell receptor beta chains drawn from one sample of a study of T cell clonotyping in hematopoietic cell transplantation. The table came from immunoSEQ multiplex PCR; TCRdb's copy has only in-frame clones and leaves some out. The sample consists of thousands of clones, just over 90% of them appearing once. Here the sequenced sample was PBMCs, taken 180 days after allogeneic stem cell transplant. These receptors were taken from a female patient aged 45-65 years who had an allogeneic stem cell transplant from an unrelated donor, so the T cells may come from the graft donor. Some clones in this sample may be carry-over from other donors' samples. Each CDR3 is given with its conserved first and last residue. A D gene is named only where the DNA matches it firmly. Not all rows give a size; the values are once, few, many and, for expanded clones, a class.

V gene	clone size	J gene	D gene	CDR3 protein	CDR3 DNA
TRBV19	NA	TRBJ1-5	NA	CASSLHGNQPQHF	TGTGCCAGTAGTTTACACGGAAATCAGCCCCAGCATTTT
TRBV10-3	once	TRBJ1-4	NA	CAISETQRATNEKLFF	TGTGCCATCAGTGAAACGCAGCGAGCAACTAATGAAAAACTGTTTTTT
TRBV5-5	NA	TRBJ2-7	NA	CASRTLAAGYEQYF	TGTGCCAGCAGAACGTTGGCTGCTGGGTACGAGCAGTACTTC
TRBV19	NA	TRBJ2-4	NA	CASSIWAFQNIQYF	TGTGCCAGTAGTATTTGGGCGTTCCAAAACATTCAGTACTTC
TRBV6-5	NA	TRBJ1-4	NA	CASSYSYGGGEKLFF	TGTGCCAGCAGTTACTCGTATGGGGGCGGGGAAAAACTGTTTTTT
TRBV2	few	TRBJ2-7	NA	CASRQGSLDEQYF	TGTGCCAGCAGGCAAGGGTCCCTAGACGAGCAGTACTTC
TRBV28	NA	TRBJ1-2	NA	CACVQNYGYTF	TGTGCCTGCGTCCAGAACTATGGCTACACCTTC
TRBV14	NA	TRBJ1-1	NA	CASSLTEMAEAFF	TGTGCCAGCAGCCTAACAGAAATGGCTGAAGCTTTCTTT
TRBV6-5	NA	TRBJ2-1	NA	CASSYDRHNEQFF	TGTGCCAGCAGTTACGACAGGCACAATGAGCAGTTCTTC
TRBV7-8	NA	TRBJ1-1	NA	CASSFIGGAEAFF	TGTGCCAGCAGCTTCATTGGGGGTGCTGAAGCTTTCTTT
TRBV14	NA	TRBJ2-1	TRBD2	CASSPTSLAGNNEQFF	TGTGCCAGCAGCCCTACATCACTAGCGGGGAACAATGAGCAGTTCTTC
TRBV5-1	once	TRBJ2-7	TRBD1	CASSWGTEQGYEQYF	TGCGCCAGCAGCTGGGGGACAGAGCAGGGCTACGAGCAGTACTTC
TRBV7-2	NA	TRBJ2-5	NA	CASSPRRAVLVETQYF	TGTGCCAGCAGTCCCCGAAGGGCCGTTCTTGTAGAGACCCAGTACTTC
TRBV28	NA	TRBJ1-1	TRBD1	CASSTRGTGGNTEAFF	TGTGCCAGCAGTACCCGGGGGACAGGGGGGAACACTGAAGCTTTCTTT
TRBV27	NA	TRBJ1-1	NA	CASSHPGSGTEAFF	TGTGCCAGCAGTCACCCAGGGAGCGGCACTGAAGCTTTCTTT
TRBV11-2	NA	TRBJ2-7	NA	CASSPRTASSYEQYF	TGTGCCAGCAGCCCTCGGACAGCTAGCTCCTACGAGCAGTACTTC
TRBV30	NA	TRBJ2-7	TRBD2	CAWSVASGSGYEQYF	TGTGCCTGGAGTGTAGCCAGCGGGAGTGGGTACGAGCAGTACTTC
TRBV5-8	NA	TRBJ1-1	NA	CASSYIGMNTEAFF	TGTGCCAGCAGCTATATTGGGATGAACACTGAAGCTTTCTTT
TRBV6-1	once	TRBJ1-4	NA	CASREDATNEKLFF	TGTGCCAGCAGAGAGGATGCAACTAATGAAAAACTGTTTTTT
TRBV7-8	NA	TRBJ2-2	NA	CASSLQRNGELFF	TGTGCCAGCAGCTTACAGAGGAACGGGGAGCTGTTTTTT
TRBV25-1	once	TRBJ1-3	NA	CASRVTEGGTIYF	TGTGCCAGCAGGGTTACAGAAGGAGGCACCATATATTTT
TRBV5-4	NA	TRBJ2-1	NA	CASSLGLLAGKYNEQFF	TGTGCCAGCAGCTTAGGACTTCTGGCAGGGAAGTACAATGAGCAGTTCTTC
TRBV28	NA	TRBJ1-2	NA	CASSSPSPRSANYGYTF	TGTGCCAGCAGTTCGCCATCCCCCCGGAGTGCTAACTATGGCTACACCTTC
TRBV4-1	NA	TRBJ1-4	NA	CASSQDPFQPEKLFF	TGCGCCAGCAGCCAAGATCCATTCCAGCCAGAAAAACTGTTTTTT
TRBV27	NA	TRBJ1-1	TRBD1	CASSLTDRAEAFF	TGTGCCAGCAGTCTAACGGACAGGGCTGAAGCTTTCTTT
TRBV5-4	NA	TRBJ2-7	TRBD1	CASSWDSLSYEQYF	TGTGCCAGCAGCTGGGACAGCCTCTCCTACGAGCAGTACTTC
TRBV5-1	NA	TRBJ2-3	TRBD2	CASSPGGGLTDTQYF	TGCGCCAGCAGCCCGGGCGGGGGGCTCACAGATACGCAGTATTTT
TRBV19	NA	TRBJ2-1	TRBD1	CASSKGQSYNEQFF	TGTGCCAGTAGTAAGGGACAGTCCTACAATGAGCAGTTCTTC
TRBV13	NA	TRBJ1-1	NA	CASDRRPFNTEAFF	TGTGCCAGCGACAGGAGACCTTTTAACACTGAAGCTTTCTTT
TRBV7-8	NA	TRBJ2-7	NA	CASSLGSSSARTPYEQYF	TGTGCCAGCAGCTTAGGTTCGTCCAGCGCCAGGACCCCCTACGAGCAGTACTTC
TRBV6-5	few	TRBJ1-6	TRBD1	CASSVTGVSPLHF	TGTGCCAGCAGTGTAACAGGGGTGTCACCCCTCCACTTT
TRBV4-2	NA	TRBJ2-1	TRBD2	CASSQDGTSGYNEQFF	TGTGCCAGCAGCCAAGACGGTACTAGCGGATACAATGAGCAGTTCTTC
TRBV10-1	NA	TRBJ1-5	NA	CASSETSNQPQHF	TGCGCCAGCAGTGAGACGAGCAATCAGCCCCAGCATTTT
TRBV27	NA	TRBJ2-6	NA	CASRTAGANVLTF	TGTGCCAGCAGGACAGCTGGGGCCAACGTCCTGACTTTC
TRBV2	NA	TRBJ1-5	NA	CASRQGDGSPQHF	TGTGCCAGCCGTCAGGGTGATGGCTCGCCCCAGCATTTT
TRBV11-2	once	TRBJ2-7	TRBD2	CASRGLAGSYEQYF	TGTGCCAGCAGGGGACTAGCGGGGTCCTACGAGCAGTACTTC
TRBV19	NA	TRBJ2-6	TRBD1	CASKRAGGDIGGANVLTF	TGTGCCAGTAAGAGGGCAGGGGGCGATATCGGTGGGGCCAACGTCCTGACTTTC
TRBV21-1	NA	TRBJ1-2	NA	CASNQGFDYGYTF	TGTGCCAGCAACCAGGGGTTCGACTATGGCTACACCTTC
TRBV5-6	NA	TRBJ2-1	NA	CASSRTVKYEQFF	TGTGCCAGCAGCCGAACAGTTAAATATGAGCAGTTCTTC
TRBV19	NA	TRBJ2-1	TRBD2	CASSTGLVTGQQFF	TGTGCCAGTAGTACAGGACTAGTTACGGGCCAGCAGTTCTTC
TRBV19	NA	TRBJ1-2	NA	CASSKETGAEYGYTF	TGTGCCAGTAGTAAGGAGACAGGTGCAGAGTATGGCTACACCTTC
TRBV7-2	NA	TRBJ1-1	NA	CASSAPGQENTEAFF	TGTGCCAGCAGCGCCCCCGGGCAGGAGAACACTGAAGCTTTCTTT
TRBV28	NA	TRBJ2-2	NA	CASSLRWELFF	TGTGCCAGCAGTTTACGCTGGGAGCTGTTTTTT
TRBV29-1	once	TRBJ1-2	NA	CSVEGRGRDYGYTF	TGCAGCGTTGAAGGACGGGGAAGGGACTATGGCTACACCTTC
TRBV2	NA	TRBJ1-4	NA	CASSERGTMVF	TGTGCCAGCAGCGAGCGGGGAACCATGGTTTTT